One sample yielded the 20 T cell receptor beta chains listed below, sequenced in a study of cytomegalovirus exposure and HLA in healthy donors. Amplification used 60 Vbeta primers and 13 Jbeta primers. This table comes from immunoSEQ multiplex PCR, and its TCRdb copy is limited to in-frame clones, with some not included. The table shows 120,000 to 150,000 clones, with around 72% occurring only once. Sequencing was performed on PBMCs. The receptors were gathered from a man aged 35 to 55 in good health and CMV-seronegative.

The chain is built from TRBV4-1 and TRBJ2-2; D perhaps matches TRBD1 (7 bases). The CDR3 extends over 17 amino acids. Trimming shortened V by 3 bases and J by 6 bases, and 20 bases separated the two germline ends. Germline assignment: CDR1 MGHRA and CDR2 YSYEKL. The CDR3 here is CASSQTGRTFEPGELFF. The CDR3 region has the DNA TGCGCCAGCAGCCAGACAGGGAGGACTTTCGAACCCGGGGAGCTGTTTTTT.

This clone has a handful of counts. V and J are TRBV11-2 and TRBJ2-1, with TRBD2 matching over 12 bases. The germline gives CDR1 SGHAT, CDR2 FQNNGV. The CDR3 spans 17 residues. V lost 4 bases and J lost 8; bases outside the gene matches: 12. The CDR3 loop reads CASSSRLAGAYGYEQFF. In nucleotides, the CDR3 is TGTGCCAGCAGCTCGCGACTAGCGGGGGCCTACGGCTATGAGCAGTTCTTC.

This sequence joins TRBV7-9 and TRBJ2-2; the match to TRBD2 covers 9 bases. The CDR3 loop spans 17 amino acids. The germline gives CDR1 SEHNR, CDR2 FQNEAQ (reference sequence). J gave up 5 bases and V 2 bases, and 9 bases lay outside the gene matches. The CDR3 region is CASSLSGGTPRTGELFF. The CDR3 DNA reads TGTGCCAGCAGCTTAAGCGGGGGGACCCCACGGACCGGGGAGCTGTTTTTT.

The chain is built from TRBV7-2 and TRBJ2-7, with 7 nucleotides matching TRBD1. Trimming cost V 5 bases and J 3 bases; bases outside gene matches: 10. The CDR3 has 15 residues. Germline V CDR1 and CDR2: SGHTA, FQGNSA. CDR3 nucleotide sequence: TGTGCCAGCAGCCCCAATTGGGACAGAGACTACGAGCAGTACTTC. Its translation: CASSPNWDRDYEQYF.

A single count supports this clone. The genes are TRBV19 and TRBJ1-1, with D tentatively TRBD1 (5 bases). V lost 4 bases and J lost 1, with 16 bases in between. Germline lookup yields CDR1 LNHDA and CDR2 SQIVND (reference sequence). The CDR3 contains 16 residues. The CDR3 coding sequence is TGTGCCAGTAGTAGCACGTTGGGGCAGCCGAACACTGAAGCTTTCTTT. This gives the protein CASSSTLGQPNTEAFF.

This clone is a singleton in its sample. The chain recombines TRBV7-2 with TRBJ2-7; 8 nucleotides agree with TRBD2. This CDR3 has 17 residues. V was pared by 1 base and J by 3 bases, with 11 bases of the junction left unmatched. CDR1 is SGHTA and CDR2 is FQGNSA in the germline V gene. This chain's CDR3 is CASSLETGTRLNYEQYF. The DNA of the CDR3 is TGTGCCAGCAGCTTAGAGACTGGGACTAGGCTGAACTACGAGCAGTACTTC.

In its sample, this clone was seen once. The V and J genes are TRBV7-9 and TRBJ2-1; 10 nucleotides agree with TRBD1. The germline V gene has CDR1 SEHNR and CDR2 FQNEAQ (reference sequence). This CDR3 has 17 residues. V trimming: 1 base; J trimming: 7 bases; junction bases outside the gene matches: 10. The CDR3 reads CASSLDVGQGTRNEQFF. Here the CDR3 DNA reads TGTGCCAGCAGCTTAGATGTGGGACAGGGGACGAGGAATGAGCAGTTCTTC.

The V gene is TRBV10-3, the J gene TRBJ2-5; 9 bases match TRBD2. Germline CDR1 ENHRY, CDR2 SYGVKD. The CDR3 consists of 17 residues. The V and J ends lost 0 bases and 1 base, in that order; junction bases with no gene match: 6. The CDR3 DNA reads TGTGCCATCAGTGAGTCGGGAGCGGGAGGACTCCAAGAGACCCAGTACTTC. Translated: CAISESGAGGLQETQYF.

The V gene is TRBV12-5, the J gene TRBJ2-7; D gene uncertain. CDR1 and CDR2 from the germline V gene are LGHNT and FRNRAP. The CDR3 has 14 residues. V dropped 6 bases and J dropped 3 bases, with 15 bases sitting between them. This CDR3 is CASGPHDNYYEQYF. CDR3 nucleotide sequence: TGTGCTAGTGGACCGCATGACAATTACTACGAGCAGTACTTC.

The V call is TRBV6-5, the J call TRBJ1-2; D is undetermined. The CDR3 runs to 13 residues. Trimming cost V 5 bases and J 8 bases, with 15 bases left between them. Germline-derived CDR1 and CDR2 are MNHEY and SVGAGI. The DNA for the CDR3 is TGTGCCAGCAGTCCGACGGGGATCGGCGGCTACACCTTC. This codes for CASSPTGIGGYTF.

This chain uses TRBV5-1 with TRBJ1-1; D is unresolved. The CDR3 consists of 14 residues. Germline V CDR1 and CDR2: SGHRS, YFSETQ. The V and J ends lost 0 bases and 2 bases respectively, with 8 bases between them. The CDR3 sequence: CASSLGVTNTEAFF. CDR3 nucleotides: TGCGCCAGCAGCTTGGGCGTTACCAACACTGAAGCTTTCTTT.

The rearrangement links TRBV5-1 to TRBJ1-2, with D perhaps matching TRBD1 (6 bases). Germline CDR1 and CDR2: SGHRS and YFSETQ. CDR3 length equals 14 residues. The germline V and J ends were trimmed by 0 bases and 7 bases, with 13 bases remaining between them. CDR3 sequence: CASSLEGGRIGYTF. The CDR3 nucleotides read TGCGCCAGCAGCTTGGAAGGGGGTCGGATTGGCTACACCTTC.

This clone was counted between two and nine times. The chain has TRBV6-5 and TRBJ2-7; no clear D. There are 15 residues in the CDR3. Germline lookup yields CDR1 MNHEY and CDR2 SVGAGI. Between the trimmed V and J ends, which lost 0 bases and 1 base, there was a span of 10 bases. Here the CDR3 DNA reads TGTGCCAGCAGTTACTCCGCGAAACGATCCTACGAGCAGTACTTC. This sequence encodes CASSYSAKRSYEQYF.

The rearrangement uses TRBV5-4 and TRBJ2-1; no definite D call. The V and J ends lost 0 bases and 2 bases respectively, with 12 bases between them. CDR3 size: 16 residues. Germline V CDR1 and CDR2: SGHNT, YYREEE (reference sequence). Written as DNA, the CDR3 is TGTGCCAGCAGCTTGGACGGAGCTCCGACCTACAATGAGCAGTTCTTC. Translated: CASSLDGAPTYNEQFF. The variable domain in full, completed from reference TRBV5-4 and TRBJ2-1, reads ETGVTQSPTHLIKTRGQQVTLRCSSQSGHNTVSWYQQALGQGPQFIFQYYREEENGRGNFPPRFSGLQFPNYSSELNVNALELDDSALYLCASSLDGAPTYNEQFFGPGTRLTVL.

The V call is TRBV6-1, the J call TRBJ2-7; D remains unclear. V was pared by 6 bases and J by 4 bases, with 16 bases between. CDR3 length: 14 residues. Germline V CDR1 and CDR2: MNHNS, SASEGT. This CDR3 reads CASSYTNFGYEQYF. In DNA, the CDR3 is TGTGCCAGCAGCTACACCAACTTCGGGTACGAGCAGTACTTC.

This clone was found once. The chain is built from TRBV30 and TRBJ2-3; 12 positions agree with TRBD2. Trimming removed 4 bases from V and 10 bases from J; junction bases left unmatched: 0. Looked up from germline, CDR1 is GTSNPN and CDR2 is SVGIG (reference sequence). This CDR3 has 11 amino acids. The DNA of the CDR3 is TGTGCCTGGACTAGCGGGGGGGCGCAGTATTTT. Translation: CAWTSGGAQYF.

The rearrangement uses TRBV4-3 and TRBJ1-5; 8 nucleotides match TRBD1. Germline V gene data show CDR1 as LGHNA and CDR2 as YSLEER. The V gene end was trimmed by 3 bases and the J gene end by 4 bases; junction bases not matched to a gene: 5. There are 15 residues in the CDR3. CDR3 loop: CASSHARQGNQPQHF. CDR3 nucleotide sequence: TGCGCCAGCAGCCATGCTCGACAGGGGAATCAGCCCCAGCATTTT.

To note about this clone: Other nucleotide sequences in the sample specify the same CDR3. The rearrangement links TRBV28 to TRBJ1-1; TRBD1 matches at 7 bases. CDR1 and CDR2 from the germline V gene are MDHEN and SYDVKM. There are 16 residues in the CDR3. The V and J ends lost 5 bases and 0 bases, in that order; junction bases with no gene match: 9. CDR3 nucleotide sequence: TGTGCCAGCAGTCGACAGGGATTGGCTATGAACACTGAAGCTTTCTTT. This encodes CASSRQGLAMNTEAFF.

This chain joins TRBV2 and TRBJ2-1; D possibly corresponds to TRBD2 (7 bases). Germline CDR1 and CDR2: SNHLY and FYNNEI. The CDR3 has 15 residues. V lost 7 bases and J 0 bases, leaving 13 bases between the germline ends. CDR3 region: CASTLGGLSYNEQFF. The CDR3 DNA is TGTGCCAGCACCCTCGGGGGGCTCTCCTACAATGAGCAGTTCTTC.

V usage is TRBV27 and J usage is TRBJ2-1; possibly TRBD1 for D (5 bases). V lost 0 bases and J 4 bases, leaving 10 bases between the germline ends. CDR3 length: 15 amino acids. Germline-derived CDR1 and CDR2 are MNHEY and SMNVEV (reference sequence). The CDR3 is CASSLSWQGYNEQFF. The CDR3 coding sequence is TGTGCCAGCAGTTTATCTTGGCAGGGATACAATGAGCAGTTCTTC.